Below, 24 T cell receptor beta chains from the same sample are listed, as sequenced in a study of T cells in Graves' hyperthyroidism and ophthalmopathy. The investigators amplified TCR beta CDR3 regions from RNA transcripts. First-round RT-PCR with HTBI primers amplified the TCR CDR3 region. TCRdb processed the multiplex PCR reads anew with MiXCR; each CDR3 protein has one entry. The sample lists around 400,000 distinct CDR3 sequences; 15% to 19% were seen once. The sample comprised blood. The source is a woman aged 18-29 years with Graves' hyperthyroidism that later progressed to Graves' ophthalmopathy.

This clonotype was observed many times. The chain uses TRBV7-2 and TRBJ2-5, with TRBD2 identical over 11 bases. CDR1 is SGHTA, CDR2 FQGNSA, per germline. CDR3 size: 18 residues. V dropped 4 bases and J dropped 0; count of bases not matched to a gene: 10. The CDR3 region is CASSSARLAGKYQETQYF. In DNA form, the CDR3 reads TGTGCCAGCAGCTCCGCCAGACTAGCGGGGAAGTACCAAGAGACCCAGTACTTC. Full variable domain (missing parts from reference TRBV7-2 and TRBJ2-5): GAGVSQSPSNKVTEKGKDVELRCDPISGHTALYWYRQSLGQGLEFLIYFQGNSAPDKSGLPSDRFSAERTGGSVSTLTIQRTQQEDSAVYLCASSSARLAGKYQETQYFGPGTRLLVL.

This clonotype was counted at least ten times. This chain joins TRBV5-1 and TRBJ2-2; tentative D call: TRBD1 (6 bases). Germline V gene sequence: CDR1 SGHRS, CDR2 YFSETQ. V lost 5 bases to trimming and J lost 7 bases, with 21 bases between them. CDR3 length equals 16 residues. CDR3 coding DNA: TGCGCCAGCAGATTATCACAGGGCAGTGGAGGCGGGGAGCTGTTTTTT. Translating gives CASRLSQGSGGGELFF. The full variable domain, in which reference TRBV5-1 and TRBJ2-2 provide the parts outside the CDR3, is KAGVTQTPRYLIKTRGQQVTLSCSPISGHRSVSWYQQTPGQGLQFLFEYFSETQRNKGNFPGRFSGRQFSNSRSEMNVSTLELGDSALYLCASRLSQGSGGGELFFGEGSRLTVL.

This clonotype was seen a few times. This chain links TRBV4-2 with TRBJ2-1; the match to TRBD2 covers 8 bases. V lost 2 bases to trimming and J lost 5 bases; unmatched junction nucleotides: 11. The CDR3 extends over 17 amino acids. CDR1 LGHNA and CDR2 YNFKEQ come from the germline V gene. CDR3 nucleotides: TGTGCCAGCAGCCAAAAGACCGGGACTAGGAGAGACAATGAGCAGTTCTTC. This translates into CASSQKTGTRRDNEQFF.

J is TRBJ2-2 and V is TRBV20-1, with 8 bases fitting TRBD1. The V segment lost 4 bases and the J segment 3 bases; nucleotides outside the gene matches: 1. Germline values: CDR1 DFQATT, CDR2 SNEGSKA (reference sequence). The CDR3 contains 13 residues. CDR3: CSANRGDTGELFF. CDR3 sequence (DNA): TGCAGTGCTAACAGGGGGGACACCGGGGAGCTGTTTTTT.

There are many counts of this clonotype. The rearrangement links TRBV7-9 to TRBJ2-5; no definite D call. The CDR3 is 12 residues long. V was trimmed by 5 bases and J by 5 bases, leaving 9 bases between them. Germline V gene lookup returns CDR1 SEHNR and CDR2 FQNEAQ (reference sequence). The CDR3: CASSALGETQYF. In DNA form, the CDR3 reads TGTGCCAGCAGCGCCTTAGGGGAGACCCAGTACTTC.

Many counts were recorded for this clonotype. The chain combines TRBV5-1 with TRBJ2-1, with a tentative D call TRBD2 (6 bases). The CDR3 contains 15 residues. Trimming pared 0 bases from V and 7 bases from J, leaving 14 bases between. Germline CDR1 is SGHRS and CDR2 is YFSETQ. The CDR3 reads CASSLVGGRENEQFF. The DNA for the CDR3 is TGCGCCAGCAGCTTGGTCGGGGGACGTGAGAATGAGCAGTTCTTC.

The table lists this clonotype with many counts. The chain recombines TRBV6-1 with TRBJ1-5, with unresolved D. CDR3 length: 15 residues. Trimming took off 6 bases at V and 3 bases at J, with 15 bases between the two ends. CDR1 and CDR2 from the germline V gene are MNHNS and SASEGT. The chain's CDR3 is CASSDREGDNQPQHF. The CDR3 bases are TGTGCCAGCAGCGACCGGGAGGGCGACAATCAGCCCCAGCATTTT.

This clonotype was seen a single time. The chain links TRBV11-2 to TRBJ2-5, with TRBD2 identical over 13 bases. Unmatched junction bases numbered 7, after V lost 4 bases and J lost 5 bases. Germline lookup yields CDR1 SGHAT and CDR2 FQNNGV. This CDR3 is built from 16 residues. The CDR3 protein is CASSYGLAGDWETQYF. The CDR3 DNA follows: TGTGCCAGCAGCTATGGACTAGCGGGGGACTGGGAGACCCAGTACTTC.

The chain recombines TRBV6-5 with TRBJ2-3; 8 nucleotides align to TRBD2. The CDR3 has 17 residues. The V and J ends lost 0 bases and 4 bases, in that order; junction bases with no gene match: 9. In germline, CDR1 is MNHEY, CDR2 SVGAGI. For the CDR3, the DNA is TGTGCCAGCAGTTACTCGAGTAGGGGACTAGGCGCAGATACGCAGTATTTT. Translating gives CASSYSSRGLGADTQYF.

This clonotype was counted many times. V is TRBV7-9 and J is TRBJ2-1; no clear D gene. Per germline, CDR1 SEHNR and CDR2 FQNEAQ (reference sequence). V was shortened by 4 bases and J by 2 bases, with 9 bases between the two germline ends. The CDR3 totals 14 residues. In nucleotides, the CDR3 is TGTGCCAGCAGCTCCAATATTCCCTACAATGAGCAGTTCTTC. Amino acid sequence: CASSSNIPYNEQFF.

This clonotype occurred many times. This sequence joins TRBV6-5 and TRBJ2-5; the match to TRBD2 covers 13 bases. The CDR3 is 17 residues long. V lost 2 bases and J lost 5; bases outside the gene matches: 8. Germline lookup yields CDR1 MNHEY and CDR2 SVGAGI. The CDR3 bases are TGTGCCAGCAGTTACACTTGGACTAGCGGGAGAAGGGAGACCCAGTACTTC. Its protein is CASSYTWTSGRRETQYF.

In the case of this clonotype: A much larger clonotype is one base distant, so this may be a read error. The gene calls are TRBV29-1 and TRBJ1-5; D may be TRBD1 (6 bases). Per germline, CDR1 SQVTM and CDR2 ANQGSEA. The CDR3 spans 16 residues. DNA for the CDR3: TGCGGCGTTGATGGACGGGGGGGCCCGGGCAATCAGCCCCAGCATTTT. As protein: CGVDGRGGPGNQPQHF.

The CDR3 nucleotides read TGTGCCAGCCGTCTAGGGACAGGGATAACCGGGGAGCTGTTTTTT. Translated: CASRLGTGITGELFF. This chain joins TRBV12-3 or TRBV12-4 and TRBJ2-2; 9 bases agree with TRBD1. The V gene end was trimmed by 8 bases and the J gene end by 5 bases; junction bases not matched to a gene: 9. CDR3 size: 15 residues.

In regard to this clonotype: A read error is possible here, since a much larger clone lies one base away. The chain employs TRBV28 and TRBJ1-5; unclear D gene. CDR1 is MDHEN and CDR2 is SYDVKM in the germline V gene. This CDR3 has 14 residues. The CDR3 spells CDSSSLGPIQPQHF. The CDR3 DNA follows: TGTGACAGCAGTTCGTTGGGCCCCATTCAGCCCCAGCATTTT.

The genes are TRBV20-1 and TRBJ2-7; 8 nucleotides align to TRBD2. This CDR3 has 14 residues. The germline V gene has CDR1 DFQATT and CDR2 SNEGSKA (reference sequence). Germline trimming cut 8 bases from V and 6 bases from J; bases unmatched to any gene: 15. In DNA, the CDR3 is TGCAGTCCCGGACTAGCCTCAATCCCTGTCGAGCAGTACTTC. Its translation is CSPGLASIPVEQYF.

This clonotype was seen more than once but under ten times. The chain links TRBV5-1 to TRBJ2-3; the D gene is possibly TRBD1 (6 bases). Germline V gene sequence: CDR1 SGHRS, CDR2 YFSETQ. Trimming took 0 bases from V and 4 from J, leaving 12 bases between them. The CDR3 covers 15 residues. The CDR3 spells CASSLAAKGADTQYF. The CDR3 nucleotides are TGCGCCAGCAGCTTGGCTGCCAAGGGGGCAGATACGCAGTATTTT.

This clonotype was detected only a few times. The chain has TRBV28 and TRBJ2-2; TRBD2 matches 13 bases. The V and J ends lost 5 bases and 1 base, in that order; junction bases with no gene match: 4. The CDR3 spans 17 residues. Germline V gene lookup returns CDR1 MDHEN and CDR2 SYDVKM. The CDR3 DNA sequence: TGTGCCAGCAGTAGAAGACTAGCGGGAGGGAACACCGGGGAGCTGTTTTTT. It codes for CASSRRLAGGNTGELFF.

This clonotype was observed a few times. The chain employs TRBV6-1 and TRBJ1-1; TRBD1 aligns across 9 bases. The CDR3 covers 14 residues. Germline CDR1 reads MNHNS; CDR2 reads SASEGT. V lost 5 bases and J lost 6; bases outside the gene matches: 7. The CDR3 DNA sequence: TGTGCCAGCAGTTATAGGACAGGGGAATCTGAAGCTTTCTTT. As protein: CASSYRTGESEAFF.

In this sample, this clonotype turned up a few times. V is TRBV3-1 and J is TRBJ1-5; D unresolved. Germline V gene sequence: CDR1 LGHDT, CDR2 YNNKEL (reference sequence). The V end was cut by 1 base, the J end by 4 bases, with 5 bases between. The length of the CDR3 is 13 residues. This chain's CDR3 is CASSQAENQPQHF. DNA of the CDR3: TGTGCCAGCAGCCAAGCGGAAAATCAGCCCCAGCATTTT.

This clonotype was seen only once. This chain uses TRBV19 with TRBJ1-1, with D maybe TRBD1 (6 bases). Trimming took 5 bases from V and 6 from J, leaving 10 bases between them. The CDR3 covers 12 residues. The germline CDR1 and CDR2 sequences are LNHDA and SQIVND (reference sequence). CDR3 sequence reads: CASSPGASEAFF. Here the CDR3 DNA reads TGTGCCAGTAGTCCAGGGGCTTCTGAAGCTTTCTTT.

CDR3 residues: CASSLASSASTDEQFF. In DNA, the CDR3 is TGCGCCAGCAGCTTGGCTTCTAGCGCGAGTACCGATGAGCAGTTCTTC. The chain combines TRBV5-1 with TRBJ2-1; D is perhaps TRBD2 (6 bases). Looked up from germline, CDR1 is SGHRS and CDR2 is YFSETQ. V was clipped by 0 bases and J by 8 bases, with 18 bases between them. The CDR3 spans 16 residues.

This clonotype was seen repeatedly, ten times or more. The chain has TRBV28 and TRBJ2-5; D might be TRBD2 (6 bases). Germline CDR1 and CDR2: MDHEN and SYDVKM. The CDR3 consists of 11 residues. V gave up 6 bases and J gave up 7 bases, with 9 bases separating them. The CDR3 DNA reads TGTGCCAGCAGGTCCGGGGGGACCCAGTACTTC. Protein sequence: CASRSGGTQYF.

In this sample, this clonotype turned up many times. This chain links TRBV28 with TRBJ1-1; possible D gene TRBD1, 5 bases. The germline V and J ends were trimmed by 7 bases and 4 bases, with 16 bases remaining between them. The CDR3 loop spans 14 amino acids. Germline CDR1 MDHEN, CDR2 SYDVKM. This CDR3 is CASIPGWGTTEAFF. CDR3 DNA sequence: TGTGCCAGCATCCCCGGCTGGGGGACCACTGAAGCTTTCTTT. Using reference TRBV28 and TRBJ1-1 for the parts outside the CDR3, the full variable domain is DVKVTQSSRYLVKRTGEKVFLECVQDMDHENMFWYRQDPGLGLRLIYFSYDVKMKEKGDIPEGYSVSREKKERFSLILESASTNQTSMYLCASIPGWGTTEAFFGQGTRLTVV.

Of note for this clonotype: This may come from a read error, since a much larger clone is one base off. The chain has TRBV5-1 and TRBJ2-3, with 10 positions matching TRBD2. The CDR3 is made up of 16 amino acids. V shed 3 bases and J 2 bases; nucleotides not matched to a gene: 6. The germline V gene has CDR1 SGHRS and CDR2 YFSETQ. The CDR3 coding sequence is TGCGCCAGCAGCTCCTCAGCGGGAGGGACCACAGATACGCAGTATTTT. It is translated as CASSSSAGGTTDTQYF. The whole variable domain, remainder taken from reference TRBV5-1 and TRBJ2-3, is KAGVTQTPRYLIKTRGQQVTLSCSPISGHRSVSWYQQTPGQGLQFLFEYFSETQRNKGNFPGRFSGRQFSNSRSEMNVSTLELGDSALYLCASSSSAGGTTDTQYFGPGTRLTVL.